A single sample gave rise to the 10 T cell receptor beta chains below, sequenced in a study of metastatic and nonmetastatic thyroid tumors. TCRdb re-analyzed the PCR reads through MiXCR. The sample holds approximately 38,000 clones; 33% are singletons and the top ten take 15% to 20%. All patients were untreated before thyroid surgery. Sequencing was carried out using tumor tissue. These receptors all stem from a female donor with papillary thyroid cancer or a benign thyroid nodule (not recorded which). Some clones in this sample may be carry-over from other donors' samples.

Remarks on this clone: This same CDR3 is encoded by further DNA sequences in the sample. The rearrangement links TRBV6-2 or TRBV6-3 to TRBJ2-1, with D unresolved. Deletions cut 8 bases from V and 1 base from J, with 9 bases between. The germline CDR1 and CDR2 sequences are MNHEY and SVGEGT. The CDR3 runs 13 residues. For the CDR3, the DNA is TGTGCCAGCTCCCAACGGTCCTACAATGAGCAGTTCTTC. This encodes CASSQRSYNEQFF.

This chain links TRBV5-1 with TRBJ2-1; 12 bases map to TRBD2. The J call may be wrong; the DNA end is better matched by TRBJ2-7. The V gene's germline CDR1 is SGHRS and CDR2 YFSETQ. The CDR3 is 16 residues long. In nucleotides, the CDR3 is TGCGCCAGCAGCTTGGAGACTAGCGGGAGCTACAATGAGCAGTACTTC. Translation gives CASSLETSGSYNEQYF.

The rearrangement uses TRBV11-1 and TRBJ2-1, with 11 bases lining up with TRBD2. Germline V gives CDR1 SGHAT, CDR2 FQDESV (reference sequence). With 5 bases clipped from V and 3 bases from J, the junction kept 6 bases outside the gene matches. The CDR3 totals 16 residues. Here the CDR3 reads CASSDGTSGNYNEQFF. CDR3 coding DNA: TGTGCCAGCAGCGACGGGACTAGCGGTAACTACAATGAGCAGTTCTTC.

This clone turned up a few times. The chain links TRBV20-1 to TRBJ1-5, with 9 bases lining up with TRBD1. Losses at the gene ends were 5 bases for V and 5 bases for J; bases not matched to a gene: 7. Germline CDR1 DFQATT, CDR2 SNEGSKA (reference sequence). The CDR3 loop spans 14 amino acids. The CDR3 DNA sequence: TGCAGTGCTTACAGGGGGCTTTCTGATCAGCCCCAGCATTTT. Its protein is CSAYRGLSDQPQHF.

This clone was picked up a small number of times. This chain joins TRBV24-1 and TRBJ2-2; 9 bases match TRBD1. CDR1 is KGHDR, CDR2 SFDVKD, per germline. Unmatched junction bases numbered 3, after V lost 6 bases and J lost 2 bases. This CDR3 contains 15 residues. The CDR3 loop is CATSRQGDNTGELFF. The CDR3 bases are TGTGCCACCAGTAGACAGGGGGACAACACCGGGGAGCTGTTTTTT.

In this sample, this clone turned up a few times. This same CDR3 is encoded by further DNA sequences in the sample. DNA for the CDR3: TGTGCCAGCAGCTTAGGCACCGGGGAGCTGTTTTTT. Translating gives CASSLGTGELFF. The V and J genes are TRBV7-3 and TRBJ2-2; D uncertain. Germline values: CDR1 SGHTA, CDR2 FQGTGA. Trimming took 2 bases from V and 4 from J, leaving 2 bases between them. This CDR3 region has 12 residues.

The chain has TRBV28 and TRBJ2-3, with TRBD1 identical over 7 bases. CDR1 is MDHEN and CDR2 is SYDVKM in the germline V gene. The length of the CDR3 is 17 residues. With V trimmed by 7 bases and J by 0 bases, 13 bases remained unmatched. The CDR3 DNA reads TGTGCCAGCAAGGACGGGACAGTCCCTCTTAGCACAGATACGCAGTATTTT. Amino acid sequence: CASKDGTVPLSTDTQYF.

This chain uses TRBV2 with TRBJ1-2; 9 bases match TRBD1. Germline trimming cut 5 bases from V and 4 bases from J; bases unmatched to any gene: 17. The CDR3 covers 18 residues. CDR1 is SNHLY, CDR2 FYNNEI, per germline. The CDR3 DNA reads TGTGCCAGCAGTTCAACAAACCAACAGGGGGCCCGGGCCTATGGCTACACCTTC. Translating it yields CASSSTNQQGARAYGYTF.

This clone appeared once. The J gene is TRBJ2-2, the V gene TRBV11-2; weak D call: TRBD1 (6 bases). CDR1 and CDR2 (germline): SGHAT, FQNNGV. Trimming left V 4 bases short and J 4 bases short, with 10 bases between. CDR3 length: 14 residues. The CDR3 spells CASSWTDSTGELFF. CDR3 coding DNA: TGTGCCAGCAGCTGGACAGACTCCACCGGGGAGCTGTTTTTT.

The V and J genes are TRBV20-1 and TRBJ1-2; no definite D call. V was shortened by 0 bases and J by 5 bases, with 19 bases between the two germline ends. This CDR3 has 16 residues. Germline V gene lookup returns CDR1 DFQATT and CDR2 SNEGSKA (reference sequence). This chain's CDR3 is CSARDFSAVVGYGYTF. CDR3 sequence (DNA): TGCAGTGCTAGAGATTTCTCTGCAGTCGTTGGGTATGGCTACACCTTC.